What follows is one T cell receptor beta chain and its context. Its target is not known. This table comes from immunoSEQ multiplex PCR, and its TCRdb copy is limited to in-frame clones, with some not included. Of roughly 43,000 clones detected, around nine tenths appear once; the ten largest clones hold just under 5%. The CDR3 sequence is 19 residues long. V lost 1 base to trimming and J lost 3 bases; unmatched junction nucleotides: 12. From germline, CDR1 is LGHNA and CDR2 YNFKEQ. The data were obtained in a study of OX40 agonist ivuxolimab in advanced cancers. Turning to the study itself: A partial response was reached by three patients: one with hepatocellular carcinoma and two with cutaneous melanoma.

Study-level findings and limits: In the 0.1-3.0 mg/kg groups, partial responders showed among the lowest expansion. More expanded clones were seen, on average, in CD8+ T cells than in CD4+.

The V and J genes are TRBV4-2 and TRBJ2-1; 10 bases agree with TRBD2. The clonotype originates from an adult with an advanced solid tumor such as melanoma, head and neck, liver or kidney cancer. Sequencing used CD4+ or CD8+ T cells sorted from blood, obtained in a trial of the OX40 agonist ivuxolimab. The CDR3 spells CASSQVIEREGRGYNEQFF. CDR3 nucleotide sequence: TGTGCCAGCAGCCAAGTCATTGAGCGGGAGGGCCGAGGCTACAATGAGCAGTTCTTC.